Listed here are 31 T cell receptor beta chains from one sample, sequenced in a study of blood T cell repertoires in COVID-19. The method was immunoSEQ multiplex PCR; TCRdb's version includes in-frame clones alone and lacks a portion of them. The sample carries around 35,000 clones, more than 70% recorded once. Sequencing used peripheral blood. These receptors were collected from a man in his fifties or sixties with active COVID-19.

The chain joins TRBV11-2 to TRBJ1-3; tentatively, D is TRBD1 (6 bases). CDR3 length: 16 residues. Germline CDR1 reads SGHAT; CDR2 reads FQNNGV. The V end lost 6 bases, the J end lost 0 bases, and 15 bases lay between the germline ends. CDR3 residues: CASSSPGEISGNTIYF. The CDR3, as DNA: TGTGCCAGCAGTTCCCCAGGGGAGATCTCTGGAAACACCATATATTTT.

The chain links TRBV10-1 to TRBJ2-1, with 8 bases matching TRBD2. The CDR3 has 18 amino acids. Germline assignment: CDR1 WNHNN and CDR2 SYGVQD (reference sequence). V was clipped by 3 bases and J by 0 bases; unmatched bases: 10. Here the CDR3 reads CASSEGSGTPSSYNEQFF. The CDR3 DNA reads as TGCGCCAGCAGTGAAGGTAGCGGGACTCCTAGCTCCTACAATGAGCAGTTCTTC.

The chain has TRBV10-3 and TRBJ2-5, with D unresolved. Trimming removed 4 bases from V and 5 bases from J, with 11 bases in between. The CDR3 spans 13 residues. Germline V lookup: CDR1 ENHRY, CDR2 SYGVKD. The CDR3 sequence is CAISGSVEETQYF. CDR3 coding DNA: TGTGCCATCAGTGGTTCGGTAGAGGAGACCCAGTACTTC.

The CDR3: CASSFAGGSNQPQHF. The DNA for the CDR3 is TGTGCCAGCAGCTTCGCGGGGGGCAGCAATCAGCCCCAGCATTTT. The rearrangement links TRBV11-2 to TRBJ1-5; the D gene is possibly TRBD1 (6 bases). V lost 3 bases and J lost 1, with 10 bases in between. The germline CDR1 and CDR2 sequences are SGHAT and FQNNGV. CDR3 length: 15 residues.

This chain connects TRBV27 to TRBJ2-5, with D tentatively TRBD1 (5 bases). Germline assignment: CDR1 MNHEY and CDR2 SMNVEV (reference sequence). V was clipped by 4 bases and J by 4 bases, with 16 bases between them. This CDR3 has 15 residues. CDR3 protein: CASSSWAGRLETQYF. The CDR3 coding sequence is TGTGCCAGCAGTTCTTGGGCAGGGCGGTTAGAGACCCAGTACTTC.

CDR3 loop: CASSFATTRLAGNTDTQYF. CDR3 DNA sequence: TGTGCCAGCAGCTTCGCGACTACCCGACTAGCGGGAAACACAGATACGCAGTATTTT. The genes are TRBV13 and TRBJ2-3, with TRBD2 matching over 11 bases. This CDR3 has 19 residues. CDR1 and CDR2 (germline): PRHDT, FYEKMQ (reference sequence). Unmatched junction bases numbered 13, after V lost 3 bases and J lost 2 bases.

The gene calls are TRBV11-2 and TRBJ2-5; 7 positions match TRBD1. Trimming removed 7 bases from V and 4 bases from J; junction bases left unmatched: 9. The CDR3 consists of 14 residues. CDR1 and CDR2 (germline): SGHAT, FQNNGV. This chain's CDR3 is CASNPTGDGETQYF. As DNA, the CDR3 is TGTGCCAGCAACCCCACAGGGGATGGAGAGACCCAGTACTTC.

The chain uses TRBV6-5 and TRBJ2-2; D gene ambiguous. The CDR3 runs 14 residues. V was cut by 6 bases and J by 2 bases, with 10 bases left in between. Germline V gene lookup returns CDR1 MNHEY and CDR2 SVGAGI. In nucleotides, the CDR3 is TGTGCCAGCAGCGAGGTCGGAAACACCGGGGAGCTGTTTTTT. Translated: CASSEVGNTGELFF.

The rearrangement uses TRBV6-5 and TRBJ2-1, with a possible D match to TRBD2 (6 bases). The germline V gene encodes CDR1 MNHEY and CDR2 SVGAGI. CDR3 length equals 14 residues. The ends were cut back, 11 bases at V and 8 bases at J, with 22 bases in the middle. The DNA for the CDR3 is TGTGCCGCACGAACAGACTCGGGAGCGGATGAGCAGTTCTTC. This translates into CAARTDSGADEQFF.

This clone showed up just once. This chain joins TRBV7-2 and TRBJ2-1, with 9 bases lining up with TRBD2. The V segment lost 3 bases and the J segment 3 bases; nucleotides outside the gene matches: 6. From germline, CDR1 is SGHTA and CDR2 FQGNSA. CDR3 size: 16 residues. In DNA, the CDR3 is TGTGCCAGCAGCTTTGGGGGGCGGGAGGGCTACAATGAGCAGTTCTTC. Protein sequence: CASSFGGREGYNEQFF.

CDR3 nucleotide sequence: TGTGCCAGCAGTGCGGGACTCGAATACAATGAGCAGTTCTTC. Protein product: CASSAGLEYNEQFF. This chain uses TRBV28 with TRBJ2-1, with D perhaps TRBD2 (6 bases). This CDR3 spans 14 amino acids. V shed 5 bases and J shed 4 bases, with 12 bases lying between them. From germline, CDR1 is MDHEN and CDR2 SYDVKM.

This chain uses TRBV19 with TRBJ1-2, with 8 bases matching TRBD1. V was clipped by 5 bases and J by 7 bases; unmatched bases: 9. The CDR3 is made up of 14 amino acids. Germline loops: CDR1 LNHDA, CDR2 SQIVND (reference sequence). The CDR3 is CASSSQTGETGYTF. For the CDR3, the DNA is TGTGCCAGTAGTTCCCAGACAGGGGAGACTGGCTACACCTTC. The full variable domain, its missing parts supplied by reference TRBV19 and TRBJ1-2, is DGGITQSPKYLFRKEGQNVTLSCEQNLNHDAMYWYRQDPGQGLRLIYYSQIVNDFQKGDIAEGYSVSREKKESFPLTVTSAQKNPTAFYLCASSSQTGETGYTFGSGTRLTVV.

This clone has a single count. This rearrangement joins TRBV11-2 to TRBJ2-5; the D is unclear. The CDR3 extends over 15 amino acids. Trimming took 1 base from V and 5 from J, leaving 14 bases between them. Germline assignment: CDR1 SGHAT and CDR2 FQNNGV. This CDR3 is CASSLASRDWETQYF. As DNA, the CDR3 is TGTGCCAGCAGCTTAGCAAGCCGCGACTGGGAGACCCAGTACTTC.

V is TRBV9 and J is TRBJ2-2; TRBD2 aligns across 8 bases. Germline V gives CDR1 SGDLS, CDR2 YYNGEE. This CDR3 spans 16 amino acids. V lost 3 bases and J lost 1; bases outside the gene matches: 5. The CDR3 region is CASSDRGGMNTGELFF. For the CDR3, the DNA is TGTGCCAGCAGCGACCGCGGGGGGATGAACACCGGGGAGCTGTTTTTT. Full variable domain (missing parts from reference TRBV9 and TRBJ2-2): DSGVTQTPKHLITATGQRVTLRCSPRSGDLSVYWYQQSLDQGLQFLIQYYNGEERAKGNILERFSAQQFPDLHSELNLSSLELGDSALYFCASSDRGGMNTGELFFGEGSRLTVL.

This clone was counted between two and nine times. CDR3 sequence reads: CASSEAQGQSYEQYF. The CDR3 region has the DNA TGTGCCAGCAGTGAAGCACAGGGGCAATCCTACGAGCAGTACTTC. The V and J genes are TRBV6-1 and TRBJ2-7, with TRBD1 identical over 7 bases. The CDR3 extends over 15 amino acids. CDR1 MNHNS and CDR2 SASEGT come from the germline V gene. With 0 bases clipped from V and 1 base from J, the junction kept 3 bases outside the gene matches.

The chain has TRBV23-1 and TRBJ2-7; no reliable D call. TRBV23-1 carries the ORF label, with uncertain function. The germline V and J ends were trimmed by 7 bases and 0 bases, with 10 bases remaining between them. This CDR3 has 13 amino acids. This CDR3 reads CASNSGSSYEQYF. CDR3 DNA: TGCGCCAGCAATTCAGGCAGCTCCTACGAGCAGTACTTC.

The CDR3 spells CASSITGTPHGGELFF. Here the CDR3 DNA reads TGTGCCAGCAGTATAACCGGGACACCCCACGGCGGGGAGCTGTTTTTT. The J gene is TRBJ2-2, the V gene TRBV2; perhaps TRBD1 as D (6 bases). V gave up 5 bases and J gave up 7 bases, with 20 bases separating them. CDR3 length equals 16 residues. From germline, CDR1 is SNHLY and CDR2 FYNNEI.

The table lists this clone with a few counts. The CDR3, as DNA: TGTGCCAGCAGTGAAGAGTCTGGGAGCTCCTATAATTCACCCCTCCACTTT. Translation: CASSEESGSSYNSPLHF. The chain links TRBV6-1 to TRBJ1-6; D is ambiguous. The CDR3 has 17 residues. The germline gives CDR1 MNHNS, CDR2 SASEGT. V was pared by 1 base and J by 0 bases, with 10 bases between.

The CDR3 coding sequence is TGCGCCAGCAGCTTGACTAGCGGGACCCACGAGCAGTACTTC. This codes for CASSLTSGTHEQYF. The rearrangement links TRBV5-1 to TRBJ2-7; 10 bases match TRBD2. V shed 1 base and J 5 bases; nucleotides not matched to a gene: 3. The CDR3 is made up of 14 amino acids. Germline CDR1 is SGHRS and CDR2 is YFSETQ.

The genes are TRBV25-1 and TRBJ2-2; 8 bases align to TRBD2. Germline V gene sequence: CDR1 MGHDK, CDR2 SYGVNS. Losses at the gene ends were 8 bases for V and 3 bases for J; bases not matched to a gene: 8. The CDR3 totals 15 residues. For the CDR3, the DNA is TGTGCCAGCGGGGTCGGGGGGGCGGACACCGGGGAGCTGTTTTTT. Translation: CASGVGGADTGELFF.

The J gene is TRBJ2-5, the V gene TRBV3-1 (or the pseudogene TRBV3-2), with TRBD2 matching 11 bases. The CDR3 extends over 15 amino acids. Germline V gene data show CDR1 as LGHDT and CDR2 as YNNKEL (reference sequence). V dropped 0 bases and J dropped 5; count of bases not matched to a gene: 2. The CDR3 loop reads CASSQELAGAETQYF. CDR3 sequence (DNA): TGTGCCAGCAGCCAAGAACTAGCGGGAGCCGAGACCCAGTACTTC.

J is TRBJ1-6 and V is TRBV30; maybe TRBD1 (6 bases). V lost 5 bases and J lost 6, with 17 bases in between. There are 15 residues in the CDR3. Looked up from germline, CDR1 is GTSNPN and CDR2 is SVGIG (reference sequence). Here the CDR3 DNA reads TGTGCCTGGGCTACGGTCAGGGGCCGTAATTCACCCCTCCACTTT. This sequence encodes CAWATVRGRNSPLHF.

DNA for the CDR3: TGTGCCAGCAGCGGACCGGGACAGGGGTTCGGGTACACTGAAGCTTTCTTT. Its protein is CASSGPGQGFGYTEAFF. This chain joins TRBV7-8 and TRBJ1-1; 10 nucleotides align to TRBD1. Trimming took 5 bases from V and 3 from J; bases not matched to a gene: 12. The length of the CDR3 is 17 residues. CDR1 SGHVS and CDR2 FQNEAQ come from the germline V gene.

The genes are TRBV6-5 and TRBJ2-2; D possibly corresponds to TRBD2 (5 bases). Trimming pared 4 bases from V and 13 bases from J, leaving 19 bases between. The CDR3 sequence is 14 residues long. Germline loops: CDR1 MNHEY, CDR2 SVGAGI. CDR3 residues: CASSFRPTGLRLFF. CDR3 bases: TGTGCCAGCAGTTTCCGCCCCACTGGACTTCGGCTGTTTTTT.

CDR3 residues: CASSQETGNANVLTF. The DNA for the CDR3 is TGTGCCAGCTCACAAGAGACGGGGAATGCCAACGTCCTGACTTTC. The rearrangement joins TRBV18 to TRBJ2-6; D may be TRBD2 (5 bases). The CDR3 extends over 15 amino acids. Trimming shortened V by 4 bases and J by 7 bases, and 14 bases separated the two germline ends. CDR1 is KGHSH, CDR2 LQKENI, per germline.

The rearrangement joins TRBV5-1 to TRBJ2-5; D possibly corresponds to TRBD2 (5 bases). The CDR3 spans 14 residues. Germline V gene data show CDR1 as SGHRS and CDR2 as YFSETQ. Trimming took 0 bases from V and 8 from J, leaving 14 bases between them. This chain's CDR3 is CASSLDGGRTTQYF. CDR3 sequence (DNA): TGCGCCAGCAGCTTGGATGGTGGGAGAACTACCCAGTACTTC.

This clone was recorded only once. The rearrangement joins TRBV9 to TRBJ1-2; D uncertain. Trimming removed 3 bases from V and 4 bases from J, with 4 bases in between. Per germline, CDR1 SGDLS and CDR2 YYNGEE. The CDR3 extends over 11 amino acids. CDR3 DNA sequence: TGTGCCAGCAGCGCCCTCTATGGCTACACCTTC. This gives the protein CASSALYGYTF.

CDR3 sequence reads: CASSLGGGKGYTF. The CDR3 DNA reads as TGCGCCAGCAGCTTGGGGGGAGGCAAAGGCTACACCTTC. The gene calls are TRBV5-1 and TRBJ1-2, with D hard to call. V was cut by 0 bases and J by 8 bases, with 11 bases left in between. Germline CDR1 reads SGHRS; CDR2 reads YFSETQ. The CDR3 contains 13 residues.

This chain connects TRBV15 to TRBJ1-1; no definite D call. V lost 0 bases to trimming and J lost 0 bases, with 5 bases between them. This CDR3 is built from 14 residues. Germline V CDR1 and CDR2: LNHNV, YYDKDF (reference sequence). The CDR3 protein is CATSRDFMNTEAFF. Here the CDR3 DNA reads TGTGCCACCAGCAGAGATTTCATGAACACTGAAGCTTTCTTT. The whole variable domain, filled in from reference TRBV15 and TRBJ1-1, reads DAMVIQNPRYQVTQFGKPVTLSCSQTLNHNVMYWYQQKSSQAPKLLFHYYDKDFNNEADTPDNFQSRRPNTSFCFLDIRSPGLGDTAMYLCATSRDFMNTEAFFGQGTRLTVV.

The chain combines TRBV6-5 with TRBJ2-7, with D uncertain. In germline, CDR1 is MNHEY, CDR2 SVGAGI. The CDR3 has 15 residues. V was shortened by 0 bases and J by 0 bases, with 9 bases between the two germline ends. The DNA of the CDR3 is TGTGCCAGCAGTTACTCCCCCCAGGACTCCTACGAGCAGTACTTC. It is translated as CASSYSPQDSYEQYF.

Comment on this clone: One junction end does not reproduce the germline sequence, and a read error may be involved. V usage is TRBV6-5 and J usage is TRBJ2-7; 8 nucleotides agree with TRBD1. Germline CDR1 is MNHEY and CDR2 is SVGAGI. CDR3 length equals 14 residues. The CDR3 DNA follows: TGTGCCAGCAATTACAGGGGGAACTCCTACGAGCAGTACTTC. Protein sequence: CASNYRGNSYEQYF.